Listed below are T cell receptor beta chains from one sample, sequenced in a study of cytomegalovirus exposure and HLA in healthy donors. TCRdb's table, derived via immunoSEQ multiplex PCR, lists solely in-frame clones and lacks some. The table records approximately 140,000 clones, about 64% of them present only once. The sequenced sample consisted of PBMCs. These receptors came from a woman aged 55 to 70 in good health and CMV-seropositive. Each CDR3 is given with its conserved first and last residue. Fields, in order: V gene, J gene, D gene, clone size, CDR3 protein, CDR3 DNA. A D gene is named only where the DNA matches it firmly. Some rows mark clone size as missing; the rest say once, few, many or name a class of expanded clone.

V gene: TRBV27
J gene: TRBJ1-5
D gene: NA
clone size: NA
CDR3 protein: CASSLGGDQPQHF
CDR3 DNA: TGTGCCAGCAGTCTGGGGGGGGATCAGCCCCAGCATTTT

V gene: TRBV4-1
J gene: TRBJ2-7
D gene: TRBD2
clone size: few
CDR3 protein: CASNQLAGGAYEQYF
CDR3 DNA: TGCGCCAGCAACCAACTAGCGGGAGGCGCCTACGAGCAGTACTTC

V gene: TRBV19
J gene: TRBJ1-1
D gene: TRBD1
clone size: few
CDR3 protein: CASRGQGNTEAFF
CDR3 DNA: TGTGCCAGTCGGGGACAGGGGAACACTGAAGCTTTCTTT

V gene: TRBV6-5
J gene: TRBJ2-3
D gene: NA
clone size: NA
CDR3 protein: CASSYFPGLADTQYF
CDR3 DNA: TGTGCCAGCAGTTACTTCCCGGGATTGGCAGATACGCAGTATTTT

V gene: TRBV2
J gene: TRBJ2-3
D gene: TRBD1
clone size: few
CDR3 protein: CASSGDRGSDTQYF
CDR3 DNA: TGTGCCAGCAGTGGTGACAGGGGCTCAGATACGCAGTATTTT

V gene: TRBV6-5
J gene: TRBJ2-2
D gene: NA
clone size: NA
CDR3 protein: CASSYIGGGELFF
CDR3 DNA: TGTGCCAGCAGTTACATCGGCGGCGGGGAGCTGTTTTTT

V gene: TRBV18
J gene: TRBJ2-5
D gene: TRBD2
clone size: NA
CDR3 protein: CASSRRTSGRETQYF
CDR3 DNA: TGTGCCAGCTCACGACGGACTAGCGGGAGAGAGACCCAGTACTTC

V gene: TRBV30
J gene: TRBJ1-6
D gene: NA
clone size: NA
CDR3 protein: CAWSESSYNSPLHF
CDR3 DNA: TGTGCCTGGAGCGAGAGCTCCTATAATTCACCCCTCCACTTT

V gene: TRBV28
J gene: TRBJ2-3
D gene: TRBD2
clone size: NA
CDR3 protein: CASSLGGRRTDTQYF
CDR3 DNA: TGTGCCAGCAGTTTGGGCGGGAGGAGGACAGATACGCAGTATTTT

V gene: TRBV28
J gene: TRBJ1-4
D gene: NA
clone size: NA
CDR3 protein: CASTVPPREKLFF
CDR3 DNA: TGTGCCAGCACCGTTCCCCCCCGGGAAAAACTGTTTTTT

V gene: TRBV18
J gene: TRBJ2-3
D gene: NA
clone size: few
CDR3 protein: CASSPLDSSSTDTQYF
CDR3 DNA: TGTGCCAGCTCACCACTGGACAGCTCTAGCACAGATACGCAGTATTTT

V gene: TRBV5-6
J gene: TRBJ2-7
D gene: NA
clone size: NA
CDR3 protein: CASSIQGPYEQYF
CDR3 DNA: TGTGCCAGCAGTATACAGGGACCATACGAGCAGTACTTC

V gene: TRBV7-2
J gene: TRBJ2-1
D gene: TRBD2
clone size: NA
CDR3 protein: CASSLIAGGEQFF
CDR3 DNA: TGTGCCAGCAGCTTAATCGCGGGAGGTGAGCAGTTCTTC

V gene: TRBV4-3
J gene: TRBJ1-1
D gene: NA
clone size: NA
CDR3 protein: CASSQALGLEAFF
CDR3 DNA: TGCGCCAGCAGCCAAGCGTTGGGACTTGAAGCTTTCTTT

V gene: TRBV11-1
J gene: TRBJ2-2
D gene: NA
clone size: NA
CDR3 protein: CASSLITGELFF
CDR3 DNA: TGTGCCAGCAGCCTAATCACCGGGGAGCTGTTTTTT

V gene: TRBV7-6
J gene: TRBJ2-7
D gene: TRBD1
clone size: NA
CDR3 protein: CASSSTHRGGLSYEQYF
CDR3 DNA: TGTGCCAGCAGCTCCACGCACCGAGGGGGCTTATCCTACGAGCAGTACTTC

V gene: TRBV19
J gene: TRBJ1-4
D gene: NA
clone size: NA
CDR3 protein: CASSARGPDEKLFF
CDR3 DNA: TGTGCCAGTAGTGCCAGGGGCCCCGACGAAAAACTGTTTTTT

V gene: TRBV27
J gene: TRBJ2-1
D gene: NA
clone size: NA
CDR3 protein: CASSLGSGTYNEQFF
CDR3 DNA: TGTGCCAGCAGTTTAGGATCGGGAACCTACAATGAGCAGTTCTTC

V gene: TRBV5-1
J gene: TRBJ1-2
D gene: TRBD1
clone size: NA
CDR3 protein: CASSLGTGQGVYGYTF
CDR3 DNA: TGCGCCAGCAGCTTAGGGACCGGGCAGGGGGTCTATGGCTACACCTTC

V gene: TRBV6-6
J gene: TRBJ2-2
D gene: NA
clone size: NA
CDR3 protein: CASSYRGGNTGELFF
CDR3 DNA: TGTGCCAGCAGTTACAGGGGGGGAAACACCGGGGAGCTGTTTTTT

V gene: TRBV28
J gene: TRBJ2-1
D gene: NA
clone size: NA
CDR3 protein: CASSLAVLNNEQFF
CDR3 DNA: TGTGCCAGCAGTTTAGCGGTCCTTAACAATGAGCAGTTCTTC

V gene: TRBV5-8
J gene: TRBJ1-4
D gene: TRBD1
clone size: NA
CDR3 protein: CASSLSGQPNEKLFF
CDR3 DNA: TGTGCCAGCAGCTTGTCGGGACAGCCTAATGAAAAACTGTTTTTT

V gene: TRBV4-1
J gene: TRBJ2-3
D gene: TRBD2
clone size: NA
CDR3 protein: CASSRRREQTDTQYF
CDR3 DNA: TGCGCCAGCAGCCGAAGGCGGGAGCAGACAGATACGCAGTATTTT

V gene: TRBV19
J gene: TRBJ1-1
D gene: NA
clone size: NA
CDR3 protein: CASSSRQLNTEAFF
CDR3 DNA: TGTGCCAGTAGTTCAAGACAGCTGAACACTGAAGCTTTCTTT

V gene: TRBV10-3
J gene: TRBJ2-3
D gene: TRBD2
clone size: NA
CDR3 protein: CAIRPKGAGGPDTQYF
CDR3 DNA: TGTGCCATCAGGCCTAAAGGAGCGGGAGGGCCGGATACGCAGTATTTT

V gene: TRBV5-6
J gene: TRBJ2-7
D gene: NA
clone size: NA
CDR3 protein: CASSFQGPYEQYF
CDR3 DNA: TGTGCCAGCAGCTTCCAGGGGCCCTACGAGCAGTACTTC

V gene: TRBV6-4
J gene: TRBJ1-2
D gene: TRBD1
clone size: NA
CDR3 protein: CASSARTGANYGYTF
CDR3 DNA: TGTGCCAGCAGTGCCCGGACAGGGGCTAACTATGGCTACACCTTC

V gene: TRBV28
J gene: TRBJ1-2
D gene: TRBD1
clone size: few
CDR3 protein: CASSSRDRSGYTF
CDR3 DNA: TGTGCCAGCAGTTCCCGGGACAGGTCGGGCTACACCTTC

V gene: TRBV28
J gene: TRBJ2-3
D gene: TRBD1
clone size: NA
CDR3 protein: CASSENRDRVGGDTQYF
CDR3 DNA: TGTGCCAGCAGCGAAAACCGGGACAGGGTAGGTGGAGATACGCAGTATTTT

V gene: TRBV27
J gene: TRBJ2-7
D gene: TRBD2
clone size: NA
CDR3 protein: CASRSGESSYEQYF
CDR3 DNA: TGTGCCAGCAGAAGCGGGGAAAGCTCCTACGAGCAGTACTTC

V gene: TRBV2
J gene: TRBJ2-7
D gene: TRBD2
clone size: once
CDR3 protein: CASSETSAFSYEQYF
CDR3 DNA: TGTGCCAGCAGTGAGACTAGCGCTTTCTCCTACGAGCAGTACTTC

V gene: TRBV6-6
J gene: TRBJ2-7
D gene: TRBD1
clone size: NA
CDR3 protein: CASSFGQGGDEQYF
CDR3 DNA: TGTGCCAGCAGTTTTGGACAGGGGGGGGACGAGCAGTACTTC

V gene: TRBV7-8
J gene: TRBJ2-1
D gene: TRBD2
clone size: NA
CDR3 protein: CASSFRGGLLAGEGEQFF
CDR3 DNA: TGTGCCAGCAGCTTCCGTGGAGGCCTCCTAGCGGGAGAGGGGGAGCAGTTCTTC

V gene: TRBV9
J gene: TRBJ1-5
D gene: TRBD1
clone size: NA
CDR3 protein: CASSVGTGGDQPQHF
CDR3 DNA: TGTGCCAGCAGCGTAGGGACAGGGGGGGATCAGCCCCAGCATTTT

V gene: TRBV28
J gene: TRBJ2-2
D gene: TRBD2
clone size: NA
CDR3 protein: CASRPGVAGNTGELFF
CDR3 DNA: TGTGCCAGCAGGCCGGGAGTAGCGGGGAACACCGGGGAGCTGTTTTTT

V gene: TRBV7-9
J gene: TRBJ1-4
D gene: NA
clone size: few
CDR3 protein: CASSFGGGGEKLFF
CDR3 DNA: TGTGCCAGCAGCTTTGGTGGGGGAGGTGAAAAACTGTTTTTT

V gene: TRBV4-2
J gene: TRBJ2-6
D gene: NA
clone size: NA
CDR3 protein: CASSQDAGSGANVLTF
CDR3 DNA: TGTGCCAGCAGCCAAGATGCGGGATCTGGGGCCAACGTCCTGACTTTC

V gene: TRBV30
J gene: TRBJ2-1
D gene: TRBD2
clone size: NA
CDR3 protein: CAWSSGLVPNEQFF
CDR3 DNA: TGTGCCTGGAGTTCCGGACTAGTGCCCAATGAGCAGTTCTTC

V gene: TRBV6-6
J gene: TRBJ2-4
D gene: TRBD1
clone size: NA
CDR3 protein: CASSYSHTTGENIQYF
CDR3 DNA: TGTGCCAGCAGTTACTCCCACACGACAGGGGAAAACATTCAGTACTTC

V gene: TRBV6-5
J gene: TRBJ2-5
D gene: NA
clone size: NA
CDR3 protein: CASSQTGAAETQYF
CDR3 DNA: TGTGCCAGCAGTCAGACAGGTGCCGCGGAGACCCAGTACTTC

V gene: TRBV7-8
J gene: TRBJ2-7
D gene: NA
clone size: NA
CDR3 protein: CASRSGQSSTYEQYF
CDR3 DNA: TGTGCCAGCAGATCTGGACAGAGTTCTACCTACGAGCAGTACTTC

V gene: TRBV7-8
J gene: TRBJ1-1
D gene: TRBD1
clone size: NA
CDR3 protein: CASSPGTVNTEAFF
CDR3 DNA: TGTGCCAGCAGCCCCGGGACAGTGAACACTGAAGCTTTCTTT

V gene: TRBV5-5
J gene: TRBJ2-2
D gene: NA
clone size: NA
CDR3 protein: CASSLVVVRGAGELFF
CDR3 DNA: TGTGCCAGCAGCTTGGTGGTCGTCAGGGGCGCCGGGGAGCTGTTTTTT

V gene: TRBV28
J gene: TRBJ1-1
D gene: TRBD1
clone size: NA
CDR3 protein: CASSASTGGDTEAFF
CDR3 DNA: TGTGCCAGCAGTGCCTCGACAGGGGGAGATACTGAAGCTTTCTTT

V gene: TRBV4-1
J gene: TRBJ2-2
D gene: NA
clone size: NA
CDR3 protein: CASSSRTLSPTGELFF
CDR3 DNA: TGCGCCAGCAGCTCCCGGACTTTATCCCCCACCGGGGAGCTGTTTTTT

V gene: TRBV7-3
J gene: TRBJ2-2
D gene: NA
clone size: NA
CDR3 protein: CASSFTSSGELFF
CDR3 DNA: TGTGCCAGCAGCTTTACTAGCTCCGGGGAGCTGTTTTTT

V gene: TRBV27
J gene: TRBJ2-7
D gene: NA
clone size: NA
CDR3 protein: CASKVQGIAYEQYF
CDR3 DNA: TGTGCCAGCAAGGTCCAGGGTATTGCCTACGAGCAGTACTTC